The following is a T cell receptor (beta chain) sequence with its context. Its antigen is still unknown. The data stem from a study of cytomegalovirus exposure and HLA in healthy donors. Broader study findings: Association with HLA alleles at 0.05 false discovery rate was found for approximately 18,000 TCR beta sequences in a later analysis. Listed as cytomegalovirus-associated were 150 to 200 TCR beta chains.

The PCR made use of 60 Vbeta and 13 Jbeta primers. TCRdb's copy holds only in-frame clones and misses some; the assay was immunoSEQ multiplex PCR. The sample yields some 130,000 clones, approximately 81% seen once. The CDR3 is made up of 14 amino acids. V was trimmed by 0 bases and J by 0 bases, leaving 5 bases between them. Germline CDR1 is SGDLS and CDR2 is YYNGEE. What was sequenced was PBMCs. J is TRBJ2-3 and V is TRBV9; no clear D. The clonotype comes from a male donor in good health and CMV-seronegative. The CDR3 nucleotides read TGTGCCAGCAGCGTAGATACTAGCACAGATACGCAGTATTTT. Protein sequence: CASSVDTSTDTQYF.